This TCR beta chain was documented in a study of blood T cell repertoires in COVID-19 (dated by TCRdb to 2018 to 2021). Regarding the research as a whole: The collaborator samples originated in the United States, Italy and Spain and spanned the acute and convalescent phases of COVID-19. HLA class I and class II types, where available, came from metadata supplied by the sample provider rather than from assay-based typing. Samples came from the ongoing ImmuneRACE study (first 160 participants) plus 1,254 subjects from 6 global collaborators. The prospective study material was composed of cDNA or gDNA derived from T cells, B-cell-depleted T cells, or PBMCs. The repertoires were made available in a free public database intended to serve as a resource for research on the immune response to SARS-CoV-2. Sample metadata almost always included a de-identified subject ID, COVID-19 status, age in years and sex. Subjects who had been exposed to COVID-19, were actively infected with it, or had recovered from it provided the deeply sampled blood TCRbeta repertoires that made up the dataset.

CDR1 SGHDT and CDR2 YYEEEE were looked up in the germline V gene. The CDR3 starts with the cysteine, ends with the phenylalanine, and has 13 residues. Only the CDR3 DNA stays, 39 bases, in frame from base 1. Trimming costs V 1 base and J 8 bases, and their ends lie 7 bases apart. TCRbeta CDR3 regions were amplified from genomic DNA using the immunoSEQ Assay, a bias-controlled multiplex PCR. Per the original workflow: The number of nucleated cells in each sample was estimated from the amplification of reference gene primers within the assay. To quantify the absolute abundance of each unique TCRbeta CDR3 rearrangement, sequence reads were collapsed and filtered. For each sample, productive Simpson clonality was calculated by taking the square root of Simpson's diversity index across productive rearrangements. TCRdb holds this immuneACCESS table with in-frame rearrangements only. Some clones are missing; in checked studies, unresolved V genes explain under half, and the rest has no known cause. Clone size and the V and J calls come from that table; the DNA yielded D and trimming. Counted in this sample were about 98,000 clones; 70% to 85% of them appeared once. About 11% of the sample is in the top ten clones.

On the study overall, not on this receptor specifically: The amount of clinical and demographic metadata varied by source and participant and was provided uncurated.

On this clone: The target of this receptor is not known. Nothing much larger sits one base from this clone, and base qualities are not available.

The collaborating institutions used their own protocols to collect whole blood in K2EDTA tubes. For TCRbeta analysis, collaborators shipped samples in one of three forms: frozen whole blood, isolated PBMCs, or DNA extracted from either of those sample types. The chain joins TRBV5-6 to TRBJ1-6; no D gene call is confident. The specimen sequenced was peripheral blood. The source of this sequence is a man between 65 and 85 years old with active or convalescent COVID-19. The DNA reads as follows: TGTGCCAGCAGCTTGAGGAGGGATTCACCCCTCCACTTT. Its translation reads: CASSLRRDSPLHF.